This TCR beta chain was sequenced for a study of blood T cell repertoires in COVID-19. Original methodology: Amplification from reference gene primers served as the basis for estimated nucleated cell counts. TCRdb's copy holds only in-frame clones and misses some; the assay was immunoSEQ multiplex PCR. The DNA gave D and trimming, while V, J and clone size come from that table. The data show 150,000 to 200,000 clones, nearly 90% seen once. This clone is a singleton in its sample. CDR3 length equals 14 residues. The trim removed 5 bases at V and 5 bases at J, leaving 8 bases unmatched. The germline CDR1 and CDR2 sequences are SGDLS and YYNGEE.

The specimen was peripheral blood. This TCR derives from a man between 50 and 59 years old with acute or convalescent COVID-19. V usage is TRBV9 and J usage is TRBJ2-5, with TRBD2 identical over 8 bases. CDR3 DNA sequence: TGTGCCAGCAGTCGGACTAGCATGGGTGAGACCCAGTACTTC. It yields the protein CASSRTSMGETQYF.